These 12 T cell receptor beta chains share one sample of origin, sequenced in a study of blood T cell repertoires in COVID-19. The table came from immunoSEQ multiplex PCR; TCRdb's copy has only in-frame clones and leaves some out. The data show about 150,000 clones, with less than 90% seen just once and approximately 2.4% held by the top ten. Sequencing used peripheral blood. Receptors originate from a woman in her 70s with acute or convalescent COVID-19.

The chain recombines TRBV28 with TRBJ2-1; 10 nucleotides line up with TRBD1. Germline V gene lookup returns CDR1 MDHEN and CDR2 SYDVKM. With 3 bases clipped from V and 9 bases from J, the junction kept 11 bases outside the gene matches. The CDR3 loop spans 16 amino acids. The CDR3 loop reads CASSLHRQGATTEQFF. The CDR3 nucleotides are TGTGCCAGCAGTTTGCATCGACAGGGGGCGACGACTGAGCAGTTCTTC.

Here the CDR3 DNA reads TGTGCCAGCAGTTTATCCCCTCCCCGAGCGGGGTCTAGCACAGATACGCAGTATTTT. This gives the protein CASSLSPPRAGSSTDTQYF. The gene calls are TRBV27 and TRBJ2-3, with 7 bases lining up with TRBD2. The germline CDR1 and CDR2 sequences are MNHEY and SMNVEV (reference sequence). This CDR3 has 19 residues. After removal of 0 bases from V and 0 bases from J, the junction contained 12 bases not matched to a gene.

This clone turned up a few times. The chain combines TRBV27 with TRBJ1-1; TRBD1 aligns across 7 bases. Germline V gives CDR1 MNHEY, CDR2 SMNVEV (reference sequence). The V segment lost 5 bases and the J segment 6 bases; nucleotides outside the gene matches: 12. CDR3 size: 15 residues. The CDR3 sequence: CASSPLTHRGPEAFF. CDR3 sequence (DNA): TGTGCCAGCAGTCCCCTCACCCACAGGGGTCCTGAAGCTTTCTTT.

This chain connects TRBV11-1 to TRBJ1-4; no reliable D call. Germline CDR1 reads SGHAT; CDR2 reads FQDESV (reference sequence). CDR3 length: 15 residues. Trimming left V 1 base short and J 5 bases short, with 11 bases between. The DNA of the CDR3 is TGTGCCAGCAGCTTAGGTGCACAGACCAATGAAAAACTGTTTTTT. Translated: CASSLGAQTNEKLFF.

The chain uses TRBV13 and TRBJ2-1, with 12 bases lining up with TRBD2. Germline CDR1 and CDR2: PRHDT and FYEKMQ (reference sequence). The length of the CDR3 is 15 residues. The junction had 5 bases not matched to a gene; V was cut back by 5 bases and J by 6 bases. DNA for the CDR3: TGTGCCAGCAGCACGACTAGCGGGGGATCCAATGAGCAGTTCTTC. Residues: CASSTTSGGSNEQFF. The full variable domain, its missing parts supplied by reference TRBV13 and TRBJ2-1, is AAGVIQSPRHLIKEKRETATLKCYPIPRHDTVYWYQQGPGQDPQFLISFYEKMQSDKGSIPDRFSAQQFSDYHSELNMSSLELGDSALYFCASSTTSGGSNEQFFGPGTRLTVL.

The rearrangement links TRBV7-2 to TRBJ2-1; 11 bases align to TRBD2. This CDR3 region has 15 residues. Germline loops: CDR1 SGHTA, CDR2 FQGNSA. V shed 5 bases, J shed 7 bases, and the junction held 7 bases outside the gene matches. CDR3 sequence (DNA): TGTGCCAGCAGCGTTAGCGGGGGGGCCGGGAATGAGCAGTTCTTC. Its translation is CASSVSGGAGNEQFF.

J is TRBJ2-5 and V is TRBV30, with D maybe TRBD2 (6 bases). The CDR3 is made up of 14 amino acids. From germline, CDR1 is GTSNPN and CDR2 SVGIG (reference sequence). V lost 2 bases and J lost 5, with 15 bases in between. CDR3 coding DNA: TGTGCCTGGAGTCGCCCCGGGACTGGGGAGACCCAGTACTTC. This encodes CAWSRPGTGETQYF.

The chain employs TRBV7-6 and TRBJ2-5, with 7 bases that match TRBD1. Per germline, CDR1 SGHVS and CDR2 FNYEAQ. The CDR3 spans 13 residues. Trimming cost V 1 base and J 5 bases; bases outside gene matches: 1. The CDR3: CASSLGRGETQYF. In DNA, the CDR3 is TGTGCCAGCAGCTTAGGCAGGGGGGAGACCCAGTACTTC.

This clone has a handful of counts. J is TRBJ1-3 and V is TRBV28; D is perhaps TRBD1 (6 bases). The CDR3 runs 15 residues. V was clipped by 7 bases and J by 4 bases, with 17 bases between them. CDR1 and CDR2 from the germline V gene are MDHEN and SYDVKM. CDR3 protein: CASITGTWAGNTIYF. In DNA, the CDR3 is TGTGCCAGCATTACCGGGACATGGGCCGGAAACACCATATATTTT.

The chain employs TRBV19 and TRBJ1-1, with D possibly matching TRBD1 (6 bases). The V end was cut by 2 bases, the J end by 8 bases, with 12 bases between. This CDR3 contains 13 residues. From germline, CDR1 is LNHDA and CDR2 SQIVND (reference sequence). The CDR3 protein is CASSIRQAIEAFF. The CDR3 DNA sequence: TGTGCCAGTAGTATACGACAGGCGATAGAAGCTTTCTTT.

This clone appeared once. The chain combines TRBV5-6 with TRBJ1-2; D gene unclear. The germline V gene encodes CDR1 SGHDT and CDR2 YYEEEE. V lost 3 bases and J 1 base, leaving 13 bases between the germline ends. The CDR3 has 15 amino acids. Here the CDR3 DNA reads TGTGCCAGCAGCTCCTACTTTGCGGTTAACTATGGCTACACCTTC. This translates into CASSSYFAVNYGYTF.

The chain is built from TRBV7-2 and TRBJ2-5; TRBD2 matches 10 bases. Trimming took 3 bases from V and 0 from J; bases not matched to a gene: 1. This CDR3 comprises 15 residues. Germline CDR1 and CDR2: SGHTA and FQGNSA. CDR3 protein: CASSLSGGDQETQYF. In DNA form, the CDR3 reads TGTGCCAGCAGCTTGAGCGGGGGGGACCAAGAGACCCAGTACTTC. Together with reference TRBV7-2 and TRBJ2-5, the CDR3 gives the full variable domain: GAGVSQSPSNKVTEKGKDVELRCDPISGHTALYWYRQSLGQGLEFLIYFQGNSAPDKSGLPSDRFSAERTGGSVSTLTIQRTQQEDSAVYLCASSLSGGDQETQYFGPGTRLLVL.